Listed here is a single T cell receptor (beta chain). Its antigen specificity is not known. Base qualities are not recorded, but no much larger clone differs from it by a single base. These data are taken from a study of blood T cell repertoires in COVID-19 (TCRdb year 2020). Describing the broader study: Collaborator samples came from the United States, Italy and Spain and covered acute and convalescent phases of COVID-19. The material from the prospective study consisted of cDNA or gDNA derived from T cells, B-cell-depleted T cells, or PBMCs. Subjects who had been exposed to COVID-19, were actively infected with it, or had recovered from it provided the deeply sampled blood TCRbeta repertoires that made up the dataset. The repertoires were released in a freely available public database meant as a resource for research on the immune response to SARS-CoV-2. Samples were obtained from the ongoing ImmuneRACE study (first 160 participants) and from about 1,300 subjects provided by 6 global collaborators. The sample metadata nearly always contained a de-identified subject ID, COVID-19 status, age in years and sex. Where available, HLA class I and class II types were taken from metadata supplied by the sample provider and were not determined by assay-based typing.

TCRbeta CDR3 regions were amplified from genomic DNA by means of the immunoSEQ Assay, a bias-controlled multiplex PCR. The authors' analysis ran thus. The number of nucleated cells in each sample was estimated by amplification of reference gene primers within the assay. Sequence reads were collapsed and filtered to measure the absolute abundance of every unique TCRbeta CDR3 rearrangement. For each sample, productive Simpson clonality was calculated by taking the square root of Simpson's diversity index across productive rearrangements. What TCRdb holds here is the immuneACCESS table cut down to in-frame rearrangements. Part of the clones is not present; checked against another copy, under half of the missing clones reflect an unresolved V gene, and the others are unexplained. D and trimming were read from the DNA, whereas the V and J calls and clone size are those reported in that table. The sample includes under 250,000 clones, with 87% observed a single time. The ten largest clones add up to 2.5% to 3% of the sample.

Points the paper makes about the study in general: The quantity of clinical and demographic metadata differed by source and by participant and was supplied without curation.

The V end gives up 2 bases and the J end 2 bases, leaving 8 bases in the junction not matched to a gene. The germline V gene encodes CDR1 SGHNT and CDR2 YYREEE (reference sequence). The CDR3 has 16 amino acids, counting the end cysteine and phenylalanine. This entry keeps only the CDR3 DNA: 48 bases, framed from base 1. In the prospective study, participants were roughly 18 to 95 years old, resided in 20 to 30 geographic areas of the United States, and were enrolled through a virtual design. In the prospective study, participants were assigned to cohorts based on the clinical history participants reported in a screening survey and a study questionnaire. Mobile phlebotomists in the prospective study collected whole blood, serum and a nasopharyngeal or oropharyngeal swab from every participant. Over a roughly 2-month period, participants in the prospective study had the option of providing additional blood draws and questionnaires. Blood samples from the prospective study were shipped frozen or at room temperature prior to DNA extraction.

The chain is assembled from TRBV5-4 and TRBJ2-3; 7 bases in the junction line up with TRBD2. This sequence originates from a woman aged 30 to 39 with acute COVID-19. Sample: PBMCs or T cells enriched from blood (not recorded which). CDR3 sequence: CASSLKTSPTTDTQYF. The nucleotides read TGTGCCAGCAGCTTAAAGACTAGCCCCACCACAGATACGCAGTATTTT.